This entry lists 24 T cell receptor beta chains sequenced from one sample in a study of shared clonotypes between healthy human individuals. The table came from immunoSEQ multiplex PCR; TCRdb's copy has only in-frame clones and leaves some out. The sample shows 2 million to 2.5 million clones, 80% to 95% of them seen only once. The material sequenced was naive CD4+ T cells from PBMCs. Subset: CD45RA+ positively selected. The source of these receptors is a man younger than 35 in good health. Some clones in this sample may be carry-over from other donors' samples.

Notes on this clone: Other DNA sequences in this sample translate to the same CDR3. This sequence joins TRBV5-1 and TRBJ2-7, with D perhaps TRBD1 (5 bases). Trimming stripped 3 bases from V and 0 bases from J, with 7 bases between. CDR3 length equals 13 residues. CDR1 SGHRS and CDR2 YFSETQ come from the germline V gene. In nucleotides, the CDR3 is TGCGCCAGCAGCTATACAGGCTCCTACGAGCAGTACTTC. As protein: CASSYTGSYEQYF.

CDR3 region: CASNLDGSYEQYF. The DNA of the CDR3 is TGCGCCAGCAACCTGGACGGATCCTACGAGCAGTACTTC. The V and J genes are TRBV5-1 and TRBJ2-7; D is unclear. The CDR3 has 13 amino acids. Trimming removed 6 bases at V and 1 base at J, with 11 bases between. Germline V gene sequence: CDR1 SGHRS, CDR2 YFSETQ. The complete variable domain, with remaining parts taken from reference TRBV5-1 and TRBJ2-7, reads KAGVTQTPRYLIKTRGQQVTLSCSPISGHRSVSWYQQTPGQGLQFLFEYFSETQRNKGNFPGRFSGRQFSNSRSEMNVSTLELGDSALYLCASNLDGSYEQYFGPGTRLTVT.

V gene TRBV5-6 combines with J gene TRBJ2-3, with TRBD1 as a possible D gene (5 bases). Trimming took off 7 bases at V and 0 bases at J, with 18 bases between the two ends. The V gene's germline CDR1 is SGHDT and CDR2 YYEEEE. CDR3 length: 16 residues. The CDR3 nucleotides are TGTGCCAGCCTCGAAACAGGAGTCCAAAGCACAGATACGCAGTATTTT. It encodes CASLETGVQSTDTQYF.

Notes on this clone: The same CDR3 can be traced to other DNA sequences in this sample. The genes are TRBV6-5 and TRBJ1-1; tentatively, D is TRBD1 (6 bases). CDR3 length: 13 residues. V was pared by 6 bases and J by 5 bases, with 13 bases between. Germline-derived CDR1 and CDR2 are MNHEY and SVGAGI. CDR3 in DNA: TGTGCCAGCAGACAGGGTTGGGGGACTGAAGCTTTCTTT. Translation: CASRQGWGTEAFF.

This sequence joins TRBV4-2 and TRBJ2-5; 7 bases line up with TRBD2. The end of the DNA fits TRBJ2-7 better, so the J call may be wrong. CDR1 is LGHNA and CDR2 is YNFKEQ in the germline V gene. The CDR3 consists of 14 residues. CDR3 DNA: TGTGCCAGCAGCCCCAAGCGGGACTCCTACGAGCAGTACTTC. Translating gives CASSPKRDSYEQYF.

The DNA for the CDR3 is TGTGCCAGCTCCGGACTAGCGGGAAGAGATACGCAGTATTTT. Its translation: CASSGLAGRDTQYF. The gene calls are TRBV5-4 and TRBJ2-3, with TRBD2 matching over 12 bases. Germline CDR1 and CDR2: SGHNT and YYREEE (reference sequence). The length of the CDR3 is 14 residues. With V trimmed by 7 bases and J by 5 bases, 5 bases remained unmatched.

The rearrangement uses TRBV5-1 and TRBJ2-1; 10 bases map to TRBD2. The CDR3 is 18 residues long. Germline loops: CDR1 SGHRS, CDR2 YFSETQ. The trim removed 0 bases at V and 2 bases at J, leaving 8 bases unmatched. CDR3 amino acids: CASSLDPSLAGAYNEQFF. Here the CDR3 DNA reads TGCGCCAGCAGCTTGGATCCCTCTCTAGCGGGAGCCTACAATGAGCAGTTCTTC.

The J gene is TRBJ2-7, the V gene TRBV29-1; TRBD2 matches 7 bases. Losses at the gene ends were 6 bases for V and 5 bases for J; bases not matched to a gene: 7. The CDR3 runs to 12 residues. CDR1 is SQVTM, CDR2 ANQGSEA, per germline. The CDR3 reads CSVGQREDEQYF. The CDR3 DNA reads TGCAGCGTCGGGCAGCGGGAAGACGAGCAGTACTTC.

The gene calls are TRBV7-8 and TRBJ2-3; D gene uncertain. CDR1 and CDR2 (germline): SGHVS, FQNEAQ. Trimming left V 4 bases short and J 4 bases short, with 6 bases between. The CDR3 covers 12 residues. CDR3 nucleotides: TGTGCCAGCAGCTCCCTCCCAGATACGCAGTATTTT. Translation: CASSSLPDTQYF.

The V and J genes are TRBV2 and TRBJ1-3; tentatively, D is TRBD1 (5 bases). Germline V lookup: CDR1 SNHLY, CDR2 FYNNEI. The CDR3 extends over 16 amino acids. V gave up 6 bases and J gave up 2 bases, with 17 bases separating them. This CDR3 is CASREPRDVPGNTIYF. The DNA of the CDR3 is TGTGCCAGCAGAGAACCACGGGACGTTCCTGGAAACACCATATATTTT.

The chain carries TRBV10-1 and TRBJ1-2, with D unresolved. Germline CDR1 reads WNHNN; CDR2 reads SYGVQD (reference sequence). Between the trimmed V and J ends, which lost 9 bases and 4 bases, there was a span of 12 bases. The CDR3 is 12 amino acids. The CDR3 DNA is TGCGCCAGTACTAACACCGGCTATGGCTACACCTTC. It codes for CASTNTGYGYTF.

This chain links TRBV19 with TRBJ2-1; 8 bases line up with TRBD2. The CDR3 contains 16 residues. The V and J ends lost 5 bases and 4 bases, in that order; junction bases with no gene match: 10. Germline loops: CDR1 LNHDA, CDR2 SQIVND (reference sequence). The CDR3 sequence: CASSSRGAGGYNEQFF. As DNA, the CDR3 is TGTGCCAGTAGTTCCCGGGGCGCGGGAGGATACAATGAGCAGTTCTTC.

This chain joins TRBV7-9 and TRBJ1-4; TRBD1 agrees at 10 bases. Germline V lookup: CDR1 SEHNR, CDR2 FQNEAQ (reference sequence). This CDR3 region has 15 residues. V lost 5 bases and J lost 7; bases outside the gene matches: 7. CDR3 nucleotides: TGTGCCAGCAGCGCGCTCCGGGACAGGGGTGAAAAACTGTTTTTT. This sequence encodes CASSALRDRGEKLFF.

The chain is built from TRBV30 and TRBJ1-5, with D unresolved. Germline V lookup: CDR1 GTSNPN, CDR2 SVGIG (reference sequence). This CDR3 has 14 amino acids. V lost 2 bases and J lost 7, with 15 bases in between. The CDR3 DNA follows: TGTGCCTGGAGTACCGGGAATTCTGAACAGCCCCAGCATTTT. Encoded protein: CAWSTGNSEQPQHF.

This clone was seen a handful of times. V gene TRBV7-9 combines with J gene TRBJ1-1; TRBD1 might be the D (6 bases). Germline V gene data show CDR1 as SEHNR and CDR2 as FQNEAQ (reference sequence). The length of the CDR3 is 14 residues. Trimming removed 4 bases at V and 6 bases at J, with 15 bases between. CDR3 sequence reads: CASSSQGRMSEAFF. The CDR3 DNA is TGTGCCAGCAGCTCACAGGGTCGTATGTCTGAAGCTTTCTTT.

This sequence joins TRBV28 and TRBJ1-4; tentative D call: TRBD1 (5 bases). CDR3 size: 15 residues. The germline V gene has CDR1 MDHEN and CDR2 SYDVKM. Trimming took off 6 bases at V and 5 bases at J, with 16 bases between the two ends. Written as DNA, the CDR3 is TGTGCCAGCAGGTTCCCGGGACTCGAGAATGAAAAACTGTTTTTT. Amino acids: CASRFPGLENEKLFF. The whole variable domain, remainder taken from reference TRBV28 and TRBJ1-4, is DVKVTQSSRYLVKRTGEKVFLECVQDMDHENMFWYRQDPGLGLRLIYFSYDVKMKEKGDIPEGYSVSREKKERFSLILESASTNQTSMYLCASRFPGLENEKLFFGSGTQLSVL.

This rearrangement joins TRBV7-9 to TRBJ1-1; tentative D call: TRBD1 (6 bases). Germline V gives CDR1 SEHNR, CDR2 FQNEAQ (reference sequence). CDR3 length: 14 amino acids. V was pared by 1 base and J by 4 bases, with 10 bases between. CDR3 protein: CASSLVTGITEAFF. The DNA for the CDR3 is TGTGCCAGCAGCTTAGTTACAGGGATCACTGAAGCTTTCTTT.

V is TRBV19 and J is TRBJ2-7; 10 nucleotides match TRBD2. The CDR3 contains 14 residues. After removal of 4 bases from V and 5 bases from J, the junction contained 5 bases not matched to a gene. Germline CDR1 is LNHDA and CDR2 is SQIVND (reference sequence). The DNA of the CDR3 is TGTGCCAGTAGTAGGAGTCTAGCGGGAGACGAGCAGTACTTC. Amino acids: CASSRSLAGDEQYF.

The rearrangement uses TRBV4-1 and TRBJ1-6; 9 bases match TRBD1. J lost 8 bases, V lost 0 bases, and 5 bases had no gene match. The CDR3 totals 16 residues. Per the germline V gene, CDR1 is MGHRA and CDR2 is YSYEKL. This CDR3 is CASSQDGTGTYSPLHF. The CDR3 region has the DNA TGCGCCAGCAGCCAAGATGGGACAGGGACGTATTCACCCCTCCACTTT.

The CDR3: CASTKREWQETQYF. CDR3 nucleotides: TGCGCCAGCACCAAGCGGGAGTGGCAAGAGACCCAGTACTTC. V and J are TRBV5-1 and TRBJ2-5; 8 nucleotides agree with TRBD2. CDR1 is SGHRS, CDR2 YFSETQ, per germline. This CDR3 comprises 14 residues. The V segment lost 6 bases and the J segment 2 bases; nucleotides outside the gene matches: 6.

The J gene is TRBJ1-2, the V gene TRBV5-4; no reliable D call. Deletions cut 4 bases from V and 8 bases from J, with 18 bases between. The CDR3 has 14 amino acids. The V gene's germline CDR1 is SGHNT and CDR2 YYREEE (reference sequence). CDR3 nucleotides: TGTGCCAGCAGCGGGCGAGGGTTTGGGAAGGGCTACACCTTC. This encodes CASSGRGFGKGYTF.

Worth noting for this clone: Other DNA sequences within the sample encode an identical CDR3. This CDR3 is CAISGSENTEAFF. Here the CDR3 DNA reads TGTGCCATCAGTGGCTCAGAGAACACTGAAGCTTTCTTT. The V gene is TRBV10-3, the J gene TRBJ1-1; the D is unclear. CDR1 and CDR2 (germline): ENHRY, SYGVKD. This CDR3 region has 13 residues. V lost 4 bases and J 1 base, leaving 7 bases between the germline ends.

The rearrangement uses TRBV5-1 and TRBJ1-2; D is undetermined. Looked up from germline, CDR1 is SGHRS and CDR2 is YFSETQ. CDR3 length: 12 amino acids. V was clipped by 0 bases and J by 7 bases, with 7 bases between them. The CDR3 coding sequence is TGCGCCAGCAGCTTGGATCAGTCTGGCTACACCTTC. Residues: CASSLDQSGYTF.

In the case of this clone: This CDR3 is also generated by other DNA sequences in the sample. V gene TRBV28 combines with J gene TRBJ2-7; D is undetermined. The germline V and J ends were trimmed by 11 bases and 4 bases, with 12 bases remaining between them. This CDR3 region has 11 residues. Germline-derived CDR1 and CDR2 are MDHEN and SYDVKM. The DNA for the CDR3 is TGTGCCTCGACAAAGGGTTACGAGCAGTACTTC. This sequence encodes CASTKGYEQYF.